This entry is about one T cell receptor beta chain. Its antigen is unidentified. Trimming took off 6 bases at V and 4 bases at J, with 18 bases between the two ends. The CDR3 is 16 residues long. CDR1 MDHEN and CDR2 SYDVKM come from the germline V gene. This sample is drawn from a study of T cells after yellow fever vaccination. Study outcomes and limitations: The CD4 and CD8 compartments had a small share of their clonotypes in common. Within FACS-sorted repertoires, abundant clonotypes contaminating from the bulk population could be present. Post-booster repertoires again held most primary-vaccination clones (roughly 96% CD4, 80% to 90% CD8).

Template-switching 5'RACE yielded the TCR cDNA; a universal primer site and UMIs were added in the process. TCRdb called the 5' RACE reads again in MiXCR, with one record for every CDR3 protein. The data contain 250,000 to 300,000 distinct CDR3 sequences, approximately 10% of them seen just once; the ten biggest clones take up around 3.5%. Sequences were derived from CD4+ T cells sorted from PBMCs, sampled 5 days after the yellow fever booster vaccination. The rearrangement uses TRBV28 and TRBJ2-2; D perhaps matches TRBD2 (5 bases). This receptor was obtained from a man aged 18-30 years who received the YFV17D yellow fever vaccine. In nucleotides, the CDR3 is TGTGCCAGCAGAACCGGGAACTTACCCGCCACCGGGGAGCTGTTTTTT. It translates to CASRTGNLPATGELFF.